This T cell receptor beta chain was sequenced for a study of CD8 T cells in ankylosing spondylitis. Study-level findings and limits: Typical of ankylosing spondylitis blood, it appeared, was a TCR beta motif of eight highly homologous variants. With a CD8+ phenotype, disease-linked clones were relatively rare in peripheral blood. Enrichment of disease-linked clones was reportedly significant in matched ankylosing spondylitis synovial fluid. Some motif variants were previously reported in reactive arthritis synovial fluid and blood.

Details on this clonotype: Its specificity is unknown.

Quantitative 5'-RACE was performed with molecular barcodes, and it yielded the TCR beta libraries. TCRdb processed the 5' RACE reads anew with MiXCR; each CDR3 protein has one entry. The data contain about 390,000 distinct CDR3 sequences, 20% to 25% of them singletons. The receptor's source is a male donor with ankylosing spondylitis. The specimen was blood, either unsorted or a sorted T cell fraction (not recorded which).

In DNA, the CDR3 is TGTGCCTGGCACAGGTACAACGAGCAGTACTTC. Translated: CAWHRYNEQYF. The chain recombines TRBV30 with TRBJ2-7, with D perhaps matching TRBD1 (5 bases). CDR3 length: 11 amino acids. V was trimmed by 5 bases and J by 5 bases, leaving 10 bases between them. Per germline, CDR1 GTSNPN and CDR2 SVGIG (reference sequence).